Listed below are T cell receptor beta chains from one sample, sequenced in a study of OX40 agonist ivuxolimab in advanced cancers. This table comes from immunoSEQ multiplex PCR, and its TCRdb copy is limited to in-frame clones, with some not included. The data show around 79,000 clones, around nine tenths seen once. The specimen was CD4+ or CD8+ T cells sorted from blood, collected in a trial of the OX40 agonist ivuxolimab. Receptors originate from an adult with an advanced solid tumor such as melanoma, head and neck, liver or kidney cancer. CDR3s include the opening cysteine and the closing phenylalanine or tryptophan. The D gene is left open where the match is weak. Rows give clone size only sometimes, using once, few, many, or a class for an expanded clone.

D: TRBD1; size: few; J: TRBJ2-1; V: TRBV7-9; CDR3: CASSSTGQGSYNEQFF; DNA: TGTGCCAGCAGCTCAACGGGACAGGGATCCTACAATGAGCAGTTCTTC
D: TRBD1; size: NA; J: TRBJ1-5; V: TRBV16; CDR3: CASSLNRGDQPQHF; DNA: TGTGCCAGCAGCTTAAACAGGGGTGATCAGCCCCAGCATTTT
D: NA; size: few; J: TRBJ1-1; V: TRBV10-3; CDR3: CAIRLTGDTEAFF; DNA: TGTGCCATCAGATTGACCGGGGACACTGAAGCTTTCTTT
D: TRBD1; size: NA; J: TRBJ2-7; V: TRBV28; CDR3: CASDRQGSYEQYF; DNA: TGTGCCAGCGACAGACAGGGCTCCTACGAGCAGTACTTC
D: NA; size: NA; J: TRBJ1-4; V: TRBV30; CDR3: CAWRGTLGSGKLFF; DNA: TGTGCCTGGAGGGGGACCCTCGGGTCTGGGAAACTGTTTTTT
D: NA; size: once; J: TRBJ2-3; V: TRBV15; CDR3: CATSRGGGTDTQYF; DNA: TGTGCCACCAGCAGAGGGGGGGGCACAGATACGCAGTATTTT
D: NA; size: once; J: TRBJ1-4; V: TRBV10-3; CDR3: CAISPGVGAANEKLFF; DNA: TGTGCCATCAGTCCAGGGGTGGGGGCAGCTAATGAAAAACTGTTTTTT
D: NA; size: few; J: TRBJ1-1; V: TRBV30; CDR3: CAWRGLNTEAFF; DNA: TGTGCCTGGAGAGGGCTGAACACTGAAGCTTTCTTT
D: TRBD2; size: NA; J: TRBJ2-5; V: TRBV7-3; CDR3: CASSPTGGAGQETQYF; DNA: TGTGCCAGCAGCCCGACCGGGGGAGCGGGGCAAGAGACCCAGTACTTC
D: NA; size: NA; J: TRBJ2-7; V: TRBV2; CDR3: CASSATYEQYF; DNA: TGTGCCAGCTCGGCGACCTACGAGCAGTACTTC
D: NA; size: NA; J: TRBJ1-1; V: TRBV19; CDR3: CASSIDRWGTEAFF; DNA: TGTGCCAGTAGTATAGACCGATGGGGCACTGAAGCTTTCTTT
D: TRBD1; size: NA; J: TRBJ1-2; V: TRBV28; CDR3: CASSPVSAGTVSYGYTF; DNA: TGTGCCAGCAGCCCGGTTTCCGCCGGGACAGTGAGTTATGGCTACACCTTC
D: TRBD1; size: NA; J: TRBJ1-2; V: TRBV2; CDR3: CASSGQGGYGYTF; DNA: TGTGCCAGCAGTGGACAGGGGGGTTATGGCTACACCTTC
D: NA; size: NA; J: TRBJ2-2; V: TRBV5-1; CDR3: CASSFGPGSQNTGELFF; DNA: TGCGCCAGCAGCTTTGGCCCCGGGTCGCAGAACACCGGGGAGCTGTTTTTT
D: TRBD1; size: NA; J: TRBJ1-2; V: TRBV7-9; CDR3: CASRPTGGVGGYTF; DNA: TGTGCCAGCAGACCTACAGGGGGAGTAGGTGGCTACACCTTC
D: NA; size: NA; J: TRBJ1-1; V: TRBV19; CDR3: CASSSSRVRLNTEAFF; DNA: TGTGCCAGTAGTAGTAGCAGAGTCCGGTTAAACACTGAAGCTTTCTTT
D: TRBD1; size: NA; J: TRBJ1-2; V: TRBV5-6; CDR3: CASSPDRGNNYGYTF; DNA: TGTGCCAGCAGCCCGGACAGGGGGAATAACTATGGCTACACCTTC
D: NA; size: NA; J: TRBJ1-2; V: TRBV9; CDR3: CASSVGAGVNGYTF; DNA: TGTGCCAGCAGCGTAGGTGCAGGGGTAAATGGCTACACCTTC
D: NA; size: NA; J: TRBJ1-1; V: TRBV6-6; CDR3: CASSSGGTAFF; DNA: TGTGCCAGCAGTTCAGGAGGGACTGCTTTCTTT
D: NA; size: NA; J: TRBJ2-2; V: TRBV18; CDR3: CASSEDIGELFF; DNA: TGTGCCAGCTCAGAGGATATCGGGGAGCTGTTTTTT
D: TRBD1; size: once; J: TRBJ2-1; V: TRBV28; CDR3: CASSPRTGIINEQFF; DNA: TGTGCCAGCAGTCCTCGGACAGGGATCATCAATGAGCAATTCTTC
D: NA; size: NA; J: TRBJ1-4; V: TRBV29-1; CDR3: CSVGAPRGTNEKLFF; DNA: TGCAGCGTGGGAGCCCCCAGGGGAACTAATGAAAAACTGTTTTTT
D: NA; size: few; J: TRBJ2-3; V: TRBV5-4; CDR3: CASSLRRSTDTQYF; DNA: TGTGCCAGCAGCTTACGTCGGAGCACAGATACGCAGTATTTT
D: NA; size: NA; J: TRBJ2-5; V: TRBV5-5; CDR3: CASSFQGSETQYF; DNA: TGTGCCAGCAGCTTCCAGGGTAGCGAGACCCAGTACTTC
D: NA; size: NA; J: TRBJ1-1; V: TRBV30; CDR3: CAWSKGGLAEAFF; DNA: TGTGCCTGGAGTAAGGGGGGACTGGCTGAAGCTTTCTTT
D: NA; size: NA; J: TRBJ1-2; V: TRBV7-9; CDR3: CASSPGQNYGYTF; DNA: TGTGCCAGCAGCCCCGGGCAGAACTATGGCTACACCTTC
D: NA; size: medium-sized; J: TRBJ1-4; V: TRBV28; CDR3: CASSFPEPSNEKLFF; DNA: TGTGCCAGCAGTTTTCCAGAGCCATCTAATGAAAAACTGTTTTTT
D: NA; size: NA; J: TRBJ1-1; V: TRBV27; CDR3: CASSLSTLGTEAFF; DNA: TGTGCCAGCAGCCTTTCGACGTTGGGGACTGAAGCTTTCTTT
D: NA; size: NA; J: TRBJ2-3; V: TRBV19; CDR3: CASSTGAGDTQYF; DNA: TGTGCCAGTAGTACTGGGGCCGGAGATACGCAGTATTTT
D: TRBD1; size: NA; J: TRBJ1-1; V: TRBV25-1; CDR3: CASSDGQGLNTEAFF; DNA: TGTGCCAGCAGTGACGGACAGGGACTGAACACTGAAGCTTTCTTT
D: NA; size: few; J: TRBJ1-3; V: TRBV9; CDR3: CASSVAGKENTIYF; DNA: TGTGCCAGCAGCGTAGCGGGCAAGGAGAACACCATATATTTT
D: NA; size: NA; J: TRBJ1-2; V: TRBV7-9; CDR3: CASSLSGGGYTF; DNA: TGTGCCAGCAGCTTAAGCGGGGGAGGCTACACCTTC
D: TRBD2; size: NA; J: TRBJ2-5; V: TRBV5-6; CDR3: CASSLSSGSQETQYF; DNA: TGTGCCAGCAGCTTGAGTAGCGGGAGCCAAGAGACCCAGTACTTC
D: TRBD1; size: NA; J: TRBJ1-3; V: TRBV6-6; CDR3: CASSRQGVGNTIYF; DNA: TGTGCCAGCAGTCGGCAGGGGGTTGGAAACACCATATATTTT
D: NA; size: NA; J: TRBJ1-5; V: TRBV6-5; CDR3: CASQNGQNQPQHF; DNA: TGTGCCTCTCAAAACGGACAGAATCAGCCCCAGCATTTT
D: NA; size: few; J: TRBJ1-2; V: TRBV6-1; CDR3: CASRQPASNYGYTF; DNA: TGTGCCAGCAGACAGCCAGCGTCTAACTATGGCTACACCTTC
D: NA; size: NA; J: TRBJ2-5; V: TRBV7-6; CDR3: CASSLVGGGETQYF; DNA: TGTGCCAGCAGCTTAGTAGGGGGGGGAGAGACCCAGTACTTC
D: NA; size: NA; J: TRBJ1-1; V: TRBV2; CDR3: CASSIQQDKAFF; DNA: TGTGCCAGCAGTATCCAACAGGATAAAGCTTTCTTT
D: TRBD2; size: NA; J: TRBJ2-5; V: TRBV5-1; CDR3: CASSLGASGQETQYF; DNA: TGCGCCAGCAGCTTGGGGGCTAGCGGACAAGAGACCCAGTACTTC
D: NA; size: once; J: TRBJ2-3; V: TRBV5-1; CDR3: CASSSYTDTQYF; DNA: TGCGCCAGCAGCTCCTACACAGATACGCAGTATTTT
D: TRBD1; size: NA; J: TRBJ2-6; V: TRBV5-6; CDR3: CASSPPTGGRTGANVLTF; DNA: TGTGCCAGCAGCCCCCCGACAGGGGGAAGGACTGGGGCCAACGTCCTGACTTTC
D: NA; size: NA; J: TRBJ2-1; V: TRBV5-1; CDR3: CASSLDRTQQFF; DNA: TGCGCCAGCAGCTTGGATAGGACCCAGCAGTTCTTC
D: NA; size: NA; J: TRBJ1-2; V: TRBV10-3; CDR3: CAISWDPNSNYGYTF; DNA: TGTGCCATCAGTTGGGACCCCAACAGTAACTATGGCTACACCTTC
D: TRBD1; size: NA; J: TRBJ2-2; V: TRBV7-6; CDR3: CASSLPGQGTGELFF; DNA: TGTGCCAGCAGCTTGCCGGGACAGGGCACCGGGGAGCTGTTTTTT
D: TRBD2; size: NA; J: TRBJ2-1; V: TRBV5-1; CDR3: CASSSSGRAYNEQFF; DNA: TGCGCCAGCAGCTCGAGCGGGAGGGCCTACAATGAGCAGTTCTTC
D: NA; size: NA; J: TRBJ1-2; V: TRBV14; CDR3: CASRAGTGYGYTF; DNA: TGTGCCAGCAGGGCGGGGACGGGCTATGGCTACACCTTC
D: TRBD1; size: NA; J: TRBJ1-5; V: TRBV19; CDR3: CASSSQGAGNQPQHF; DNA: TGTGCCAGTAGTTCGCAGGGGGCGGGCAATCAGCCCCAGCATTTT
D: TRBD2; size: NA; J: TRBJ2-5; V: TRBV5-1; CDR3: CASSPGAQRGGTGETQYF; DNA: TGCGCCAGCAGCCCCGGAGCTCAGCGGGGGGGCACCGGGGAGACCCAGTACTTC
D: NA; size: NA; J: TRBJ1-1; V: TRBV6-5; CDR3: CASRGQGEAFF; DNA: TGTGCCAGCCGGGGTCAAGGGGAAGCTTTCTTT
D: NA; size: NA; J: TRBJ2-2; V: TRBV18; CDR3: CASSPKGLNTGELFF; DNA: TGTGCCAGCTCACCTAAGGGACTTAACACCGGGGAGCTGTTTTTT
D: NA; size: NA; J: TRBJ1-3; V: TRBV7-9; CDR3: CASSLAGQTGNTIYF; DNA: TGTGCCAGCAGCTTAGCCGGACAGACTGGAAACACCATATATTTT
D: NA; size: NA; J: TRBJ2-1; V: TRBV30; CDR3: CAWSGGNEQFF; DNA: TGTGCCTGGAGTGGCGGCAATGAGCAGTTCTTC